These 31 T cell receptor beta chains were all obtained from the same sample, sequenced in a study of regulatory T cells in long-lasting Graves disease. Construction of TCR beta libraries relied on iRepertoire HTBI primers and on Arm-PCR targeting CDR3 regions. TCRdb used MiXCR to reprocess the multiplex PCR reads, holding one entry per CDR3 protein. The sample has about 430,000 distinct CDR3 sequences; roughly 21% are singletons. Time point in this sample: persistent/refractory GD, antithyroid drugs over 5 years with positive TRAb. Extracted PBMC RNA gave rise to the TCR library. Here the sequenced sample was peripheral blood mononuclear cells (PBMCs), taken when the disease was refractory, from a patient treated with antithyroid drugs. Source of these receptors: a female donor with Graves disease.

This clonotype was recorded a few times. This CDR3 is CASSLEADSNQPQHF. The DNA for the CDR3 is TGTGCCAGCAGCTTAGAGGCCGACTCTAATCAGCCCCAGCATTTT. The genes are TRBV7-2 and TRBJ1-5; D unresolved. V gave up 1 base and J gave up 4 bases, with 11 bases separating them. The CDR3 has 15 residues. The germline gives CDR1 SGHTA, CDR2 FQGNSA. Looking up the rest from reference TRBV7-2 and TRBJ1-5 gives the full variable domain: GAGVSQSPSNKVTEKGKDVELRCDPISGHTALYWYRQSLGQGLEFLIYFQGNSAPDKSGLPSDRFSAERTGGSVSTLTIQRTQQEDSAVYLCASSLEADSNQPQHFGDGTRLSIL.

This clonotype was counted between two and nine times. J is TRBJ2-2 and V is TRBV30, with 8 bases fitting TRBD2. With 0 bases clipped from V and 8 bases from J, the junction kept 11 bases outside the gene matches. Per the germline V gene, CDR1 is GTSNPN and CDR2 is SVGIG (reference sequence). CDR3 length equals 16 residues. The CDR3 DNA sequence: TGTGCCTGGAGTGTTCGTAGCGGGGCTAGTTGGGGGGAGCTGTTTTTT. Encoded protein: CAWSVRSGASWGELFF.

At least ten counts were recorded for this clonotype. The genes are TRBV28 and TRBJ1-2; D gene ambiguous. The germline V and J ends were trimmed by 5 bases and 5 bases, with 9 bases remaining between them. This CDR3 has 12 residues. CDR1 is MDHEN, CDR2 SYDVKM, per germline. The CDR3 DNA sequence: TGTGCCAGCAGTAGAGTCTTGTATGGCTACACCTTC. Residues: CASSRVLYGYTF.

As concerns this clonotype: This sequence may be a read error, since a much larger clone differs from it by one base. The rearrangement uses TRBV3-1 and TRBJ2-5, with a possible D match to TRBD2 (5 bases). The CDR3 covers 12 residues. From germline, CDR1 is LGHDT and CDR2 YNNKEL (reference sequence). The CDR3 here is CASRGRGETRYF. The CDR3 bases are TGTGCCAGCAGGGGGAGAGGAGAGACCCGGTACTTC.

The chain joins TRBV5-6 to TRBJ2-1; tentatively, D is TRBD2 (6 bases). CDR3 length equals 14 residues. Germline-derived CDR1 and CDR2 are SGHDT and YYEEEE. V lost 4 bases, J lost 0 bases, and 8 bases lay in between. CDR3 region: CASSPGASYNEQFF. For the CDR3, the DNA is TGTGCCAGCAGCCCGGGAGCCTCCTACAATGAGCAGTTCTTC.

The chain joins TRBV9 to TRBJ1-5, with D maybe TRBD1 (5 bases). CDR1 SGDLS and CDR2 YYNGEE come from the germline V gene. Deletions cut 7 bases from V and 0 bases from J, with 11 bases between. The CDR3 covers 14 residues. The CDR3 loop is CASDTGDSNQPQHF. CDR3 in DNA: TGTGCCAGCGATACAGGTGATAGCAATCAGCCCCAGCATTTT.

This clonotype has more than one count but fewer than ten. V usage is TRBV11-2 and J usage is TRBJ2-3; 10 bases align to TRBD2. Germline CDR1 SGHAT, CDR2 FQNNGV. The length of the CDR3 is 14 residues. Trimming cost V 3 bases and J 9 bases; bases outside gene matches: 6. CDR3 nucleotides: TGTGCCAGCAGCTTTTCTAGCGGGAGTGACACGCAGTATTTT. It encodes CASSFSSGSDTQYF.

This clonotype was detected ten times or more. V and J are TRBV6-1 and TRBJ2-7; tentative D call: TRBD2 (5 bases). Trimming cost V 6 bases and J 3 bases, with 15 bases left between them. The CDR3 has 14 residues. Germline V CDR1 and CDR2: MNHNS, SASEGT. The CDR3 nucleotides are TGTGCCAGCAGAGTTACGGGATCGAGCTACGAGCAGTACTTC. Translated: CASRVTGSSYEQYF.

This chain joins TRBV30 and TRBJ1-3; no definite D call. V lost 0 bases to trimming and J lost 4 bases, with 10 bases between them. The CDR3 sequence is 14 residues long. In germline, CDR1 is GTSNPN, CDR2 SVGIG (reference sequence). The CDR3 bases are TGTGCCTGGAGTGTTGATGGGTCCGGAAACACCATATATTTT. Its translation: CAWSVDGSGNTIYF.

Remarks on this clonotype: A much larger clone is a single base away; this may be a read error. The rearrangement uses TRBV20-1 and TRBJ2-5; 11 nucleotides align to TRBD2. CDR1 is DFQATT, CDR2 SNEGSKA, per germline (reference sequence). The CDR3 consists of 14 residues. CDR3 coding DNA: TGCAGTGCTGACCCCGGGACTAGCGGAGAGACCCAGCACTTC. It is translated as CSADPGTSGETQHF.

CDR3 in DNA: TGTGCCTGGAGTGGTAGGGGGAACACCGGGGAGCTGTTTTTT. Its translation is CAWSGRGNTGELFF. The V call is TRBV30, the J call TRBJ2-2; D is perhaps TRBD1 (5 bases). V lost 1 base and J 1 base, leaving 7 bases between the germline ends. The CDR3 is made up of 14 amino acids. The germline CDR1 and CDR2 sequences are GTSNPN and SVGIG (reference sequence).

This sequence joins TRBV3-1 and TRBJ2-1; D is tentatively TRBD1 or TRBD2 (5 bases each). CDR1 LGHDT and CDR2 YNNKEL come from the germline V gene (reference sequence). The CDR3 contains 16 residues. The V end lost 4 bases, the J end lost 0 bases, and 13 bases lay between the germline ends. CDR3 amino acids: CASSRDLRSSYNEQFF. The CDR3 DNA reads TGTGCCAGCAGCCGGGACCTCCGGAGCTCCTACAATGAGCAGTTCTTC.

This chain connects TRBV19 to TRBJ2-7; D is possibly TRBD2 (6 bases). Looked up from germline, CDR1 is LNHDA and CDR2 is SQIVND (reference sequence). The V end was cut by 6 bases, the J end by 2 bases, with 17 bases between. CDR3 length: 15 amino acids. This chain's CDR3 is CASSSGGSLPYEQYF. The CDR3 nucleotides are TGTGCCAGTAGCTCCGGGGGTTCCTTACCCTACGAGCAGTACTTC.

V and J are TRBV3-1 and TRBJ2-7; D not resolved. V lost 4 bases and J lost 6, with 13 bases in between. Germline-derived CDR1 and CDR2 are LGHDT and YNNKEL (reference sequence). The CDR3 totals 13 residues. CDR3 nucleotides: TGTGCCAGCAGCCGGAGAGGTGGTCGCGAGCAGTACTTC. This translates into CASSRRGGREQYF.

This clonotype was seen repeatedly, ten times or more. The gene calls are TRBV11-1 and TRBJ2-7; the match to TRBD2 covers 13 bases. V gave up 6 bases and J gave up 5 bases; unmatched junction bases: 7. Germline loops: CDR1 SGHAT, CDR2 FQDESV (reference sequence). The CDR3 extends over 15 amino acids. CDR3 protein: CASRYGLAGANEQYF. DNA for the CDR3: TGTGCCAGCAGATACGGACTAGCGGGAGCTAACGAGCAGTACTTC.

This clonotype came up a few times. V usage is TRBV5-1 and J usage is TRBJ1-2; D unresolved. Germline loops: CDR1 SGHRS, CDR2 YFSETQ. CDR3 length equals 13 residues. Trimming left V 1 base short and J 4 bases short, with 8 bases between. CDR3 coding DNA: TGCGCCAGCAGCTTGCCGGAGAGCTATGGCTACACCTTC. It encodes CASSLPESYGYTF.

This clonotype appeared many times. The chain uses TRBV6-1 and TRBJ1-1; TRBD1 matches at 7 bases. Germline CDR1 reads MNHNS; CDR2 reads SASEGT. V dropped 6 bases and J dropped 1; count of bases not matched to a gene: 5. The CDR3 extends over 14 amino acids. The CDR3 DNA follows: TGTGCCAGCAGAAGCGACAGGGCGAACACTGAAGCTTTCTTT. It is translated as CASRSDRANTEAFF.

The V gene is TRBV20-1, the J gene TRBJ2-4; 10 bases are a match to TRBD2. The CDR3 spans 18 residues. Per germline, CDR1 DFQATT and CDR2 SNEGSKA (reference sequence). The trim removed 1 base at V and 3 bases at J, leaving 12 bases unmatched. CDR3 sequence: CSARVASGSLGGKNIQYF. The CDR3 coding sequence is TGCAGTGCTAGAGTGGCTAGCGGGAGCCTGGGGGGCAAAAACATTCAGTACTTC.

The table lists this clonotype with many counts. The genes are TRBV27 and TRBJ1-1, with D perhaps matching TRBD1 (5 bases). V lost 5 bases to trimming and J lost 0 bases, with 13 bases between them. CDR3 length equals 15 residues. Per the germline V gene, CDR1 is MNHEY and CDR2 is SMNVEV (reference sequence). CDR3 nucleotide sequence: TGTGCCAGCAGTCTCGGGGTCAGGGTGAACACTGAAGCTTTCTTT. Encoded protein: CASSLGVRVNTEAFF.

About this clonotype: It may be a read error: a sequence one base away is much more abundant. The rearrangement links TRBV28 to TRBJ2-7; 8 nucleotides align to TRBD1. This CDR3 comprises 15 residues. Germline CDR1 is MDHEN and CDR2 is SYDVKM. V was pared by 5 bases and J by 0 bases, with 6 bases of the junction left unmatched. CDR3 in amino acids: CASSPRDRRSYEQYF. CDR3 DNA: TGTGCCAGCAGTCCCCGGGACAGGCGCTCCTACGAGCAGTACTTC.

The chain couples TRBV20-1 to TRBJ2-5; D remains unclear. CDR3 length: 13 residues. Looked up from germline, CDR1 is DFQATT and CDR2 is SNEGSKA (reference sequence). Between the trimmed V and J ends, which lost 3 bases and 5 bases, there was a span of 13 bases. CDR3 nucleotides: TGCAGTGCTAGCGAAGGATTCGGGGAGACCCAGTACTTC. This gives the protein CSASEGFGETQYF.

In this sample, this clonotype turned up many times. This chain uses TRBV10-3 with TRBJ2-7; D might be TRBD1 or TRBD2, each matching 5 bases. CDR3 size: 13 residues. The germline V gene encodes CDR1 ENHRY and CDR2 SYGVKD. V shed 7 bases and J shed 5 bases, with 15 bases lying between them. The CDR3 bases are TGTGCCATCACCGGGACGGCGCGCGACGAGCAGTACTTC. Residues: CAITGTARDEQYF.

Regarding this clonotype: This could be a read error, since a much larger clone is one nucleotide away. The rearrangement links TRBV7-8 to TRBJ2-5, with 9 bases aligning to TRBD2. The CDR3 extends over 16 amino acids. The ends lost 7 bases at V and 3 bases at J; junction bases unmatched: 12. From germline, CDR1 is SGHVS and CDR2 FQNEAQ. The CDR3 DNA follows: TGTGCCAGCACCCCCGACCCGGGACTAGCAAAAGAGACCCAGTACTTC. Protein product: CASTPDPGLAKETQYF.

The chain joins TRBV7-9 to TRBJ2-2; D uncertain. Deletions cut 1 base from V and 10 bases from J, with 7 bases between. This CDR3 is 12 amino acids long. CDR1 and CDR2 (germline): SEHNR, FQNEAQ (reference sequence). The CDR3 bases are TGTGCCAGCAGCTTAGGCCTAGAGGAGCTGTTTTTT. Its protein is CASSLGLEELFF.

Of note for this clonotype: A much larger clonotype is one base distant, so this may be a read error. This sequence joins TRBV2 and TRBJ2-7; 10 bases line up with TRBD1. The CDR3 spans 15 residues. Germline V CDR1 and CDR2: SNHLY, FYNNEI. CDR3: CASSDRDRGIYEQHF. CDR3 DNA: TGTGCCAGCAGTGATCGGGACAGGGGCATATACGAGCAGCACTTC.

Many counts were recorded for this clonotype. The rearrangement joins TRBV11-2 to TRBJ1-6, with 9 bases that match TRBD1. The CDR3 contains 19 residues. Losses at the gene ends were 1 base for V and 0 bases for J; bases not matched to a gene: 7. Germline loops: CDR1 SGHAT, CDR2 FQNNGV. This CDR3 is CASSLVNRGLSSYNSPLHF. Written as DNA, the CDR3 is TGTGCCAGCAGCTTAGTTAACAGGGGGCTTAGCTCCTATAATTCACCCCTCCACTTT.

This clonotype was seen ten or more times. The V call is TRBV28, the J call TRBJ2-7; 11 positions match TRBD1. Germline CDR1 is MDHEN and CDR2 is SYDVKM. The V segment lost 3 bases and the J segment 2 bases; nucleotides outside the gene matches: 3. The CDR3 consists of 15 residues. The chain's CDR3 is CASSFRTGGPYEQYF. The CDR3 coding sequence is TGTGCCAGCAGTTTTAGGACAGGGGGCCCCTACGAGCAGTACTTC.

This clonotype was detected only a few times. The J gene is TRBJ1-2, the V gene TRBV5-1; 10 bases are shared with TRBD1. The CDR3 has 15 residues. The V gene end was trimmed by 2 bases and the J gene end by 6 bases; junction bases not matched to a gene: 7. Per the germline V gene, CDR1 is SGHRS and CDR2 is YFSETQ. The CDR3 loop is CASSFGTGVFDGYTF. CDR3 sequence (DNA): TGCGCCAGCAGCTTCGGGACAGGGGTTTTCGATGGCTACACCTTC. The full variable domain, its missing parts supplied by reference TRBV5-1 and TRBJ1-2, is KAGVTQTPRYLIKTRGQQVTLSCSPISGHRSVSWYQQTPGQGLQFLFEYFSETQRNKGNFPGRFSGRQFSNSRSEMNVSTLELGDSALYLCASSFGTGVFDGYTFGSGTRLTVV.

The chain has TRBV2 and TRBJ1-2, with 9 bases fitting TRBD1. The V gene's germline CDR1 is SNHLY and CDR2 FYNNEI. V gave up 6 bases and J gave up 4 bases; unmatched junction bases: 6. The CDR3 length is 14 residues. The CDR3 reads CASSFLTGGYGYTF. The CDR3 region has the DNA TGTGCCAGCAGCTTCCTGACAGGGGGCTATGGCTACACCTTC.

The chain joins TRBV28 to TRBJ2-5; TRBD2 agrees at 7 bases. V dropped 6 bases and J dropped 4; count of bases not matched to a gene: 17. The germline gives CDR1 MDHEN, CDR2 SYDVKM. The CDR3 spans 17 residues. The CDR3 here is CASSSLDGTTRGETQYF. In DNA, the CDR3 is TGTGCCAGCAGCTCGCTCGATGGGACTACCCGGGGAGAGACCCAGTACTTC. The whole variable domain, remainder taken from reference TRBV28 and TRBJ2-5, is DVKVTQSSRYLVKRTGEKVFLECVQDMDHENMFWYRQDPGLGLRLIYFSYDVKMKEKGDIPEGYSVSREKKERFSLILESASTNQTSMYLCASSSLDGTTRGETQYFGPGTRLLVL.

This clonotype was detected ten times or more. DNA for the CDR3: TGTGCCAGCAGCCAACAGGCCTCTGGGGCCAACGTCCTGACTTTC. Amino acids: CASSQQASGANVLTF. The chain is built from TRBV27 and TRBJ2-6; a possible D gene is TRBD1 (5 bases). Trimming pared 6 bases from V and 0 bases from J, leaving 9 bases between. This CDR3 is 15 amino acids long. CDR1 is MNHEY, CDR2 SMNVEV, per germline (reference sequence).